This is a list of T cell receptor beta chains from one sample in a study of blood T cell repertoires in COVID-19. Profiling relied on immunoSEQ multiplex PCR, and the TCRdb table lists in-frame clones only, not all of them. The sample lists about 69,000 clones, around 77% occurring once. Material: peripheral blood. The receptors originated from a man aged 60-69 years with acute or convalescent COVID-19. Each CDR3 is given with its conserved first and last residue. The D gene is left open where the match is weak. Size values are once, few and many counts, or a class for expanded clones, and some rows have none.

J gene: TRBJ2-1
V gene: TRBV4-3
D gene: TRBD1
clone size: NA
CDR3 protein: CASSQDTPGTESWPGNEQFF
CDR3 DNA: TGCGCCAGCAGCCAAGATACTCCGGGGACAGAGTCCTGGCCGGGCAATGAGCAGTTCTTC

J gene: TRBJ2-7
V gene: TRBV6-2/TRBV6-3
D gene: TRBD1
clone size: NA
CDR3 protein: CASSTRDRISYEQYF
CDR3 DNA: TGTGCCAGCAGTACCAGGGACAGGATATCCTACGAGCAGTACTTC

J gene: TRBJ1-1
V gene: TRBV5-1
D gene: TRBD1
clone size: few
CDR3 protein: CASSPGQGLNTEAFF
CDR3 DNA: TGCGCCAGCAGCCCGGGACAGGGACTGAACACTGAAGCTTTCTTT

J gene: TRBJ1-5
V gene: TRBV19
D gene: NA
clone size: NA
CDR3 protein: CASSNSFSTAGLIGNQPQHF
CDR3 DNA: TGTGCCAGCAGTAACTCTTTCTCAACGGCAGGTTTAATCGGCAATCAGCCCCAGCATTTT

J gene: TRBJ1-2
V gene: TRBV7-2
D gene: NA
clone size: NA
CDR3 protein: CASSPQANYGYTF
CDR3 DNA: TGTGCCAGCAGTCCGCAGGCTAACTATGGCTACACCTTC

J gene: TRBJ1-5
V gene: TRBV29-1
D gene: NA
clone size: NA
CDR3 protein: CSVVEQSNQPQHF
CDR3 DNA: TGCAGCGTTGTCGAACAGAGTAATCAGCCCCAGCATTTT

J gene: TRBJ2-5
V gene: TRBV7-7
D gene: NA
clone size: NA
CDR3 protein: CASSLSGLGETQYF
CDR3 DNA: TGTGCTAGCAGCTTATCGGGGTTAGGGGAGACCCAGTACTTC

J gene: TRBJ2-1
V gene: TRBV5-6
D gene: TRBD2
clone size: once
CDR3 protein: CASSLLAGGPNEQFF
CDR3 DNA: TGTGCCAGCAGCTTACTAGCGGGGGGACCCAATGAGCAGTTCTTC

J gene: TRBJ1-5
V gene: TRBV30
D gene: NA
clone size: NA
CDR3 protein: CAWSVNRDQPQHF
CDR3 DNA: TGTGCCTGGAGTGTAAACAGGGATCAGCCCCAGCATTTT

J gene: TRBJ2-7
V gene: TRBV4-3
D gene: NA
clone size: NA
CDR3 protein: CASSQENSYEQYF
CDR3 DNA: TGCGCCAGCAGCCAAGAAAACAGCTACGAGCAGTACTTC

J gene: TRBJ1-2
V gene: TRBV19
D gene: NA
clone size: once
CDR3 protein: CAGLKQVPFRYTF
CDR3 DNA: TGTGCCGGACTAAAACAGGTTCCCTTTCGCTACACCTTC

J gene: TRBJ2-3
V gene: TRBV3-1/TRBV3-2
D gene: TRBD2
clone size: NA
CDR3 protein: CASSPSQLAGGRDTQYF
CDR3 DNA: TGTGCCAGCAGCCCGTCCCAGCTAGCGGGGGGCCGGGATACGCAGTATTTT

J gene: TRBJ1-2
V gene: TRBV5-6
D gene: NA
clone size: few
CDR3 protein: CASSWGDPQIYGYTF
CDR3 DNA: TGTGCCAGCAGCTGGGGAGACCCTCAGATTTATGGCTACACCTTC

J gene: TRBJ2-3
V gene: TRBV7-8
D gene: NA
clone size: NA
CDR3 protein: CASSPGRTTQYF
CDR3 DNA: TGTGCCAGCAGCCCCGGTAGAACTACGCAGTATTTT

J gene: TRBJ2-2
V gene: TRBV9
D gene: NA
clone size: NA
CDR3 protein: CASSPTPTVAYGELFF
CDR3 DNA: TGTGCCAGCAGCCCCACCCCGACAGTCGCGTACGGGGAGCTGTTTTTT

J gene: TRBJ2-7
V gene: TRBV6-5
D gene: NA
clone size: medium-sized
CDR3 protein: CASRPPRGGTGEQYF
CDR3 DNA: TGTGCCAGCAGACCTCCCCGAGGGGGAACTGGCGAGCAGTACTTC

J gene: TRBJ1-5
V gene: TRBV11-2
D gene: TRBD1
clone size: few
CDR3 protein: CASSLTGLGNQPQHF
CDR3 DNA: TGTGCCAGCAGCTTGACAGGGCTGGGCAATCAGCCCCAGCATTTT

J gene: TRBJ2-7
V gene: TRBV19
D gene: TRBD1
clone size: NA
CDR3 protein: CASSIDRGSEQYF
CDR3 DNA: TGTGCCAGTAGTATAGACAGGGGGTCTGAGCAGTACTTC

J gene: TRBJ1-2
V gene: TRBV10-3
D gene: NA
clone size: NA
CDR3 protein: CAISDLRENYGYTF
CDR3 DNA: TGTGCCATCAGTGACCTCAGGGAAAACTATGGCTACACCTTC

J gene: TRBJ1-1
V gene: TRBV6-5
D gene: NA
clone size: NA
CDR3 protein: CASSYGDMNTEAFF
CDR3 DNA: TGTGCCAGCAGTTACGGGGACATGAACACTGAAGCTTTCTTT

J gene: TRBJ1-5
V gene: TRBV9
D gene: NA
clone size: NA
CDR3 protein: CASSGTGTGEQPQHF
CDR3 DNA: TGTGCCAGCAGCGGTACCGGGACGGGAGAGCAGCCCCAGCATTTT

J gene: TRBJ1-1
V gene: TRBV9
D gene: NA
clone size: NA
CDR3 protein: CASSVAPSANTEAFF
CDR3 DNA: TGTGCCAGCAGCGTAGCCCCGAGTGCGAACACTGAAGCTTTCTTT

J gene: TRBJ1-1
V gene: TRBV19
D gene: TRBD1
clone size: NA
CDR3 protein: CASSSDRGTEAFF
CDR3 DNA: TGTGCCAGTAGTTCGGACAGGGGCACTGAAGCTTTCTTT

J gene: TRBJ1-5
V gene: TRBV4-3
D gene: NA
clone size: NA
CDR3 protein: CASSQEAHNQPQHF
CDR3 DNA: TGCGCCAGCAGCCAAGAAGCGCACAATCAGCCCCAGCATTTT

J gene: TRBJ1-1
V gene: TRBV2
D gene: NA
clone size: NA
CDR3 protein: CASSPRTEAFF
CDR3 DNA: TGTGCCAGCAGCCCCAGAACTGAAGCTTTCTTT

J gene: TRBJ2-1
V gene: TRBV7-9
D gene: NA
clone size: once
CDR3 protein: CASSLALAGSYNEQFF
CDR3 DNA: TGTGCCAGCAGCTTAGCGCTAGCTGGGTCCTACAATGAGCAGTTCTTC

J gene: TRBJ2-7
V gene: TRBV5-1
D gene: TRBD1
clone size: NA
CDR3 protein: CASSLGGTGGGYEQYF
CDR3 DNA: TGCGCCAGCAGCTTAGGGGGGACAGGGGGCGGCTACGAGCAGTACTTC

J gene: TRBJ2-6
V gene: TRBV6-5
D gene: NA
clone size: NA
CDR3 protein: CASRAGGTGANVLTF
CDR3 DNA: TGTGCCAGCAGGGCTGGAGGGACTGGGGCCAACGTCCTGACTTTC

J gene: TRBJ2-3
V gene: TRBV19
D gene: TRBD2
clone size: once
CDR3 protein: CASSTQRGGTDTQYF
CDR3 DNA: TGTGCCAGTAGTACACAGCGGGGGGGCACAGATACGCAGTATTTT

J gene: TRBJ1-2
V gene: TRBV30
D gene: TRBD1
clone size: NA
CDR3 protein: CAWRIWDSGYTF
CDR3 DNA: TGTGCCTGGAGGATTTGGGACAGTGGCTACACCTTC

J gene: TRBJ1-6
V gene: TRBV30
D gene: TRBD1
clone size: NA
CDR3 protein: CAWSGQGAHSPLHF
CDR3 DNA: TGTGCCTGGAGTGGACAGGGTGCGCATTCACCCCTCCACTTT

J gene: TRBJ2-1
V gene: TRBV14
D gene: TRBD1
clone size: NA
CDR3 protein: CASSQGWPGQGKDNEQFF
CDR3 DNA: TGTGCCAGCAGCCAAGGTTGGCCTGGACAGGGGAAGGACAATGAGCAGTTCTTC

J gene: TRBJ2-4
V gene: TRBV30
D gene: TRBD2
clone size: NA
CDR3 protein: CAWSGGTSGAPENIQYF
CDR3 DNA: TGTGCCTGGAGTGGTGGGACTAGCGGGGCCCCCGAAAACATTCAGTACTTC

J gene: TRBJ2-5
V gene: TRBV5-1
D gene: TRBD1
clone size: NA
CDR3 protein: CASSTGTGGRETQYF
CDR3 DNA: TGCGCCAGCAGCACCGGGACAGGGGGCCGGGAGACCCAGTACTTC

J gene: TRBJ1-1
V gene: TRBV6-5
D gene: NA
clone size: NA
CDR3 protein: CASSQRNTEAFF
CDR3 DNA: TGTGCCAGCAGTCAGCGAAACACTGAAGCTTTCTTT

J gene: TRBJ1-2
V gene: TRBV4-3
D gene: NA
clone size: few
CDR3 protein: CASSHRDIGYTF
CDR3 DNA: TGCGCCAGCAGCCATCGGGACATCGGCTACACCTTC

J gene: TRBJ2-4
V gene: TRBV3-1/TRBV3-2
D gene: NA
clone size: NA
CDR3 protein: CASSQDLRASLAKNIQYF
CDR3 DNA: TGTGCCAGCAGCCAAGATCTCAGGGCATCACTAGCCAAAAACATTCAGTACTTC

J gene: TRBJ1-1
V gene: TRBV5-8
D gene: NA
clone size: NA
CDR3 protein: CASSLGQGWNTEAFF
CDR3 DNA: TGTGCCAGCAGCTTGGGGCAGGGTTGGAACACTGAAGCTTTCTTT

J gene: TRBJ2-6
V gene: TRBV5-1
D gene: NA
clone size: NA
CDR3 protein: CASSSGHPLSGANVLTF
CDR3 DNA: TGCGCCAGCAGCTCGGGACATCCCCTCTCTGGGGCCAACGTCCTGACTTTC

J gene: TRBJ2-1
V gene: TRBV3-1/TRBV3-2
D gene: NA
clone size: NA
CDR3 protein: CASSQDSGSYNEQFF
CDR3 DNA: TGTGCCAGCAGCCAAGATTCCGGTTCCTACAATGAGCAGTTCTTC

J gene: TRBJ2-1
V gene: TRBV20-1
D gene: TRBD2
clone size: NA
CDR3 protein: CSASYRLAGAYNEQFF
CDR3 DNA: TGCAGTGCTAGTTACCGACTAGCGGGGGCCTACAATGAGCAGTTCTTC

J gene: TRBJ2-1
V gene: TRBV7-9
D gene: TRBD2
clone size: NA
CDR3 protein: CASSLVAGGTNEQFF
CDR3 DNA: TGTGCCAGCAGCTTAGTTGCGGGGGGGACCAATGAGCAGTTCTTC

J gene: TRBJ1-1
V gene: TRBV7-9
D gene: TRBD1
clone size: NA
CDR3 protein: CAIRGEEDTEAFF
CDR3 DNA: TGTGCCATCAGGGGGGAGGAGGACACTGAAGCTTTCTTT

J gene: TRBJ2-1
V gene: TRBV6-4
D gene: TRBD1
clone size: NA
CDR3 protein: CASSDMGFVWDRGYNEQFF
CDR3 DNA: TGTGCCAGCAGTGATATGGGGTTTGTTTGGGACAGGGGATACAATGAGCAGTTCTTC

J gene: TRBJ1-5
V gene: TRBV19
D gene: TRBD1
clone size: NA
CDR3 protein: CASSTGTGGQPQHF
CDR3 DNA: TGTGCCAGTAGCACCGGGACAGGGGGTCAGCCCCAGCATTTT